This T cell receptor (beta chain) came from a study of Graves' ophthalmopathy and Graves' hyperthyroidism. Amplification of the TCR beta CDR3 regions used RNA transcripts (as template). Second-round multiplex PCR came after a first-round RT-PCR that employed HTBI primers. TCRdb independently ran MiXCR on the multiplex PCR reads; one entry per CDR3 protein. The data hold under 800,000 distinct CDR3 sequences, with 22% observed a single time. Ten or more counts support this clonotype. The CDR3 runs 11 residues. V gave up 5 bases and J gave up 7 bases, with 12 bases separating them. The germline gives CDR1 SQVTM, CDR2 ANQGSEA.

V is TRBV29-1 and J is TRBJ2-7; no clear D. This TCR came from a woman aged 18-29 years with stable Graves' hyperthyroidism. Some clones in this sample may be carry-over from other donors' samples. Sequencing was performed on peripheral blood. CDR3 coding DNA: TGCAGCGTTCTCAGAGACGGAGAGCAGTACTTC. Translated: CSVLRDGEQYF.